Below, one TCR beta chain is given with its context. Its specificity is not known. The sort gate was single viable CD3+CD4+CD8-CD45RO+ cells for memory CD4+ T cells. Serostatus was set by detecting CMV pp150, pp28, p38, p52 IgG. Study processing details: After removing out-of-frame reads, 2.3 million or so distinct TCRbeta sequences remained. Assay used: immunoSEQ multiplex PCR; TCRdb lists only in-frame clones, some missing. That table is the source of V, J and clone size, and D and trimming were worked out from the DNA. Of under 55,000 clones listed, 80% to 90% were seen once; the top ten hold less than 2.5%. This sample was taken from a study of memory CD4+ T cells and cytomegalovirus serostatus. Study outcomes and limitations: CD4+ memory repertoires contained about two fifths of the 164 reported CMV TCRbeta sequences. A US-trained random forest predicted CMV serostatus with median AUC 0.91.

Sequenced sample: memory CD4+ T cells from blood. The sequence was obtained from an adult in good health and CMV-seropositive.

The CDR3 sequence: CASSLTDSYNSPLHF. The DNA of the CDR3 is TGTGCCAGCAGCTTGACGGACTCCTATAATTCACCCCTCCACTTT. The rearrangement links TRBV11-2 to TRBJ1-6; D is unclear. Germline V gene sequence: CDR1 SGHAT, CDR2 FQNNGV. This CDR3 contains 15 residues. The V gene lost 3 bases and the J gene lost 0 bases, with 6 bases spanning the gap.